This T cell receptor beta chain was sequenced in a study of blood T cell repertoires in COVID-19. Study overall: Both acute and convalescent COVID-19 samples were obtained from the United States, Italy and Spain. Nucleic acid was either cDNA or gDNA, and it came from T cells, B-cell-depleted T cells, or PBMCs.

V was clipped by 0 bases and J by 1 base, with 8 bases between them. The germline gives CDR1 MNHEY, CDR2 SMNVEV (reference sequence). CDR3 length: 15 residues. Source study methods: For nucleated cells, counts were estimated from reference gene primer amplification. Libraries were prepared by immunoSEQ multiplex PCR; TCRdb keeps only in-frame clonotypes and omits some of them. That table is the source of V, J and clone size, and D and trimming were worked out from the DNA. The sample contains under 100,000 clones, around 87% of which appear only once. Sequenced sample: peripheral blood. The sequence derives from a man in his forties or fifties with acute or convalescent COVID-19. The chain uses TRBV27 and TRBJ2-3; D is possibly TRBD2 (6 bases). The DNA for the CDR3 is TGTGCCAGCAGTTTATCGGGGACTGGCACAGATACGCAGTATTTT. It yields the protein CASSLSGTGTDTQYF.